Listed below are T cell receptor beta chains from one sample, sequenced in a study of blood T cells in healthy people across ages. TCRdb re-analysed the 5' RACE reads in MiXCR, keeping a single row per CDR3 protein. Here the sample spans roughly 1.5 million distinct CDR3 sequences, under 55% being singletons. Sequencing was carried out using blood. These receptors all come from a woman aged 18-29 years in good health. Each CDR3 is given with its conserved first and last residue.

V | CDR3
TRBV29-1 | CSSTDSNLKETQYF
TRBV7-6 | CASSLGSFRDRKETQYF
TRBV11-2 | CASSHGLAEYEQYF
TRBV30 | CAWISRLAMNTEAFF
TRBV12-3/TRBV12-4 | CASSLISGPYEQYF
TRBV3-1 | CASSQITGGEKLFF
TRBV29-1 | CSVEDRAGLGYTF
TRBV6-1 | CASSEAATSGFYNEQFF
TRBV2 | CASRETGIDGYTF
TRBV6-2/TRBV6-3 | CASSYYEGSVYGYTF
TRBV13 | CASSTLQGGSSPLHF
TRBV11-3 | CASSASGTGHYSNQPQHF
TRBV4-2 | CASSHLLVSYEQYF
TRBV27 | CASSTWEGDTQYF
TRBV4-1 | CASSQEGRDIGFYEQYF
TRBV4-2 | CASSQDRGSGYEQYF
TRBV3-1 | CTSSQDLGRGQETQYF
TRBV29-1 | CSVEDKGGNLSYGYTF
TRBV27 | CASSLKGPYEQFF
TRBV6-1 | CASSPSLAGGVYNEQFF
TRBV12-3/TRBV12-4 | CASSHEGVAFF
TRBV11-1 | CASRPMAGDNEQFF
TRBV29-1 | CSVARGLTSNTEAFF
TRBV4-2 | CASSQTSGRDTDTQYF
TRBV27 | CASSLSRGTGEQFF
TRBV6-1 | CASSRTSGVSEQFF
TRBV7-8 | CASVAGRWAGNEQFF
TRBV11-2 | CASSSAPWGSYNEQFF
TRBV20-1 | CSARALRLAGTDTQYF
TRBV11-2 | CASRAGATNEKLFF
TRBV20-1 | CSARDTGGAYEQYF
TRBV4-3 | CASSQEFREEGLDSTDTRYF
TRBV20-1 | CSAPDRASNQPQHF
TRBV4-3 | CASSQEPGGLVYGYTF
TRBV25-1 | CASSDDPEQFF
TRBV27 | CASSRRGVNQPQHF
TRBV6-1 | CASRGQEFYGYTF
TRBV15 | CATRQRPDYEQYF
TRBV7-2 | CASRPRVGSYNSPLHF
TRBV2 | CASSETGGENNEQYF
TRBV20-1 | CSARAGPNYGYTF
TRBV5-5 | CASSMSGSAGTQPQHF
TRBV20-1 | CSALYGDTQYF
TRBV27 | CASSPGSRTYEQYF
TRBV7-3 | CVSSPSGTSEQYF
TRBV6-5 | CASSSGTRVNEQFF
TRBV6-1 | CASSGPHEQYF
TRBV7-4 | CASSLAASGGATYNEQFF
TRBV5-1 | CASHAGTGVTDTQYF
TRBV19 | CASSADPPGLAGYNEQFF
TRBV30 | CARRDRGTEAFF
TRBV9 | CASSVASSGLAVLSTDTQYF
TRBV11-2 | CASSSYRTSGGPYNEQFF
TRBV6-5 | CASSLLGGPSNYEQYF
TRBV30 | CAWGGQNTGELFF
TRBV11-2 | CASSLRPAGNQPQHF
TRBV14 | CASSQGTSGFYNEQFF